The present T cell receptor beta chain was sequenced within a study of beta chain features in type 1 diabetes. V was pared by 0 bases and J by 4 bases, with 18 bases between. The CDR3 consists of 17 residues. The germline CDR1 and CDR2 sequences are MNHEY and SMNVEV (reference sequence). Since all of the isolated RNA was reverse transcribed, expressed TCRB transcripts were what got sequenced. The method was immunoSEQ multiplex PCR; TCRdb's version includes in-frame clones alone and lacks a portion of them. The sample holds about 260,000 clones, around 68% seen once. This rearrangement joins TRBV27 to TRBJ2-5, with D possibly being TRBD1 (7 bases). The sample taken for sequencing was naive CD4+ T cells from blood. The TCR comes from a man aged 25 to 45 in good health. For the CDR3, the DNA is TGTGCCAGCAGTTTATCAAGGGGAGGTCAGGGGGGAGAGACCCAGTACTTC. This codes for CASSLSRGGQGGETQYF.